This TCR beta chain appears in the sequencing data of a study of cytomegalovirus exposure and HLA in healthy donors (dated by TCRdb to 2017 to 2019). About the investigation overall: In an earlier analysis of roughly 590 of the donors, less than 350 Gb of sequence data and some 100 million unique TCR beta sequences from roughly 200 million T cells were reported. Among the roughly 400 genotyped donors, around 81% belonged to the genetic ancestry cluster associated with self-reported Caucasian donors. Approximately 300 gigabases of sequencing data and around 85 million unique TCR sequences made up an early release that covered approximately 700 HLA-typed donors. To predict cytomegalovirus infection status, the study combined high-throughput TCR immunosequencing, statistical association of individual TCRs with disease status, and machine learning. The T cell repertoires of about 700 subjects were profiled by immunosequencing and related to cytomegalovirus serostatus. Typing coverage differed by locus: A, B, C, DRB1 and DQB1 were typed in roughly 620-640 donors, DQA1 in about 560, DPA1 in 600 to 610, and DPB1 in 450 to 480. In an earlier analysis of a few hundred of the donors, high-throughput TCR beta sequencing was used to judge whether each TCR beta V gene segment behaved as functional or pseudogenic. Besides the first cohort of some 670 subjects, a separate validation cohort made up of around 120 different subjects was used. Every repertoire in the discovery cohort had been generated on one and the same sequencing platform. In a later genetic analysis, genome-wide SNP genotypes for about three fifths of the roughly 670 donors were used, and that subset was treated as a discovery cohort. In the later analysis, no new phenotypic data were used to find candidate immune exposures; instead, reliance was placed on TCR beta sequences and their occurrence across donors. About five DR-DQ haplotypes were treated as single units for association and clustering because of strong linkage in the cohort. Alongside the repertoire data, information on donor age, sex, ethnicity and CMV serostatus was compiled. Among about 360 genotyped donors of the cohort, an average of approximately 240,000 unique TCR beta nucleotide sequences were sequenced per donor, 15% to 20% of them non-productive. In a later analysis, previously published TCR beta repertoires from 550 to 700 donors were re-analyzed and high-resolution HLA genotyping was added so that TCR occurrence patterns could be studied. Both class I and class II loci were covered by HLA typing, at four-digit resolution. The aim of the study was to test whether cataloging public T cell receptors could identify signatures of past pathogen exposure.

The receptor library was made with the immunoSEQ multiplex PCR assay. A mixture of 60 forward primers for TCR Vbeta segments and 13 reverse primers for TCR Jbeta segments was used in the multiplex PCR. The CDR3 region of rearranged TCR beta genes was amplified from genomic DNA by a multiplex PCR assay. The Illumina HiSeq System was used to sequence the amplified TCR beta libraries as 87-base-pair reads. The original methods were these. A later analysis counted tens of millions of unique TCR beta chains across the 550 to 750 repertoires, and some 11 million of these chains were shared by at least two donors. To remove PCR and sequencing errors, raw reads were error-corrected and collapsed into unique sequences using a nearest-neighbor algorithm that merged closely related sequences. Alignment of CDR3 sequences to IMGT reference sequences was used to assign V, D and J gene segments. Each retained sequence needed at least a six-nucleotide match to both a V gene segment and a J gene segment. Rearrangements were called productive when the CDR3 lacked stop codons and stayed in frame with V and J; all others were non-productive. Following IMGT convention, CDR3 was defined as the stretch from the second conserved V-encoded cysteine up to the conserved J-encoded phenylalanine. Sequences without an unambiguous match to a single V gene segment were excluded from the earlier analysis of about 600 of the donors. An earlier analysis of over 450 of the donors classified V segments as functional when productive rearrangements were above 56.7% and as segregating when the standard deviation between donors was above 5%. To diagnose cytomegalovirus status from the catalog of TCR beta chain sequences, a statistical classification framework was built. V and J gene assignment, in a later analysis, came from comparing TCR nucleotide sequences with IMGT/GENE-DB human TR gene sequences. In a later analysis, CDR3 sequences and most-parsimonious VDJ recombination scenarios were assigned using the TCRdist pipeline. In a later analysis, each TCR beta chain was defined by its CDR3 amino acid sequence together with its V-gene family, and reads lacking a unique V-gene family were excluded. As a way to deal with suspected cross-contamination and a sequencing artifact, a later analysis dropped under 600 nucleotide sequences that were highly shared and had low generation probability. For each public chain, a later analysis derived a clonal expansion index from normalized ranks of inferred template counts within each repertoire. In a later analysis, generation probabilities were computed with a VDJ recombination model fitted to out-of-frame rearrangements, and the resulting probabilities were checked against IGoR. In a later analysis, TCR-TCR, TCR-HLA and TCR-CMV co-occurrence was scored with hypergeometric tests, and a repertoire-size bias correction was applied to TCR pairs. False discovery rates were estimated in a later analysis by permuting HLA or CMV assignments 20 times. In a later analysis, co-occurring TCRs were grouped with DBSCAN, and TCRdist sequence similarity was added when clustering was performed within HLA-allele-positive subsets. Repertoires with fewer than 30,000 or more than 120,000 public chains, plus five repertoires with anomalous nucleotide sharing, were excluded from co-occurrence clustering. Held by TCRdb, this immuneACCESS table contains in-frame sequences only and omits some clones. Under half of the omission traces to an unresolved V gene where checked; the cause of the rest is unknown. For V, J and clone size, that table is used; D and trimming come from the DNA. The sample contains roughly 250,000 clones, about 80% of them found a single time. 0.3% to 0.35% of the sample comes from the top ten.

In total, 666 healthy bone marrow donors made up the cohort. At the time of sampling, all cohort members were nominally healthy, though unrecorded immune exposures were likely present. The donor tested CMV seronegative, placing the donor among the 350 or so seronegative members of the cohort. A peripheral blood sample was provided by each donor, and peripheral blood mononuclear cells were used for TCR beta sequencing. The Qiagen DNeasy Blood Extraction Kit was used to extract genomic DNA from the blood cell samples. The study at large found these results: While some public TCRs were present in many individuals, most TCR sequences turned up only very rarely across donors. In a later analysis, 16,951 TCR beta sequences were associated with specific HLA alleles at a false discovery rate of 0.05. Several of the top co-occurrence clusters appeared to be linked to parvovirus B19, influenza, CMV and Epstein-Barr virus, according to a later analysis. A further reported finding was that TCR beta sequences accurately predicted the HLA-A and HLA-B alleles for most subjects in the first cohort. According to a later analysis, TCR association rates differed among HLA loci, with DRB1 alleles showing the most associated TCRs and HLA-C alleles showing the fewest. A later genetic analysis reported fewer N-insertions in productive TCRs among donors in an Asian-associated ancestry cluster than the roughly 670-donor mean. The study listed approximately 150 TCR beta chains as associated with cytomegalovirus. CMV serostatus was the only immune exposure information available for the cohort. This cohort had only TCR beta chains sequenced, and the lack of alpha or paired-chain data limited which features could be detected. In an earlier analysis of 587 of the donors, most TCR beta V segments appeared in productive rearrangements about 87% or about 30% of the time, broadly matching IMGT annotations. Because some donors lacked HLA typing at each locus, the association tests relied only on the typed subset. Strong co-occurrence of HLA alleles, especially DR and DQ, made assigning TCR associations to individual alleles difficult. Roughly uniform sequencing depth across donors was assumed in presence/absence analyses, although this assumption may not hold. It was suggested by the authors that the approach could potentially be generalized to other disease states and immunological phenotypes. A later genetic analysis associated a missense DCLRE1C variant with V-gene and J-gene trimming of TCR beta chains, and an independent cohort replicated the association. A later analysis found that most CMV-associated TCR beta chains appeared HLA-restricted, with HLA associations seemingly driven largely by CMV exposure. Because counts were too low, around 17 rarely observed V segments, including chromosome 9 orphons, were left out of the earlier analysis of about 620 of the donors. In a later analysis, HLA-associated TCR beta chains showed more clonal expansion and lower generation probabilities than non-associated chains that were equally common. Linkage disequilibrium might explain the correlated functional status among segregating V segments, but an unknown experimental factor could not be excluded. The 87-base-pair reads could not distinguish some IMGT-functional V segments, including TRBV6-2 and TRBV6-3, so those segments were excluded. Three of the identified cytomegalovirus-associated TCR beta chains were confirmed in vitro to be specific for cytomegalovirus antigens. A cluster of highly shared sequence variants was judged likely to represent a technical artifact of the sequencing pipeline. Cytomegalovirus status was reported to be diagnosed by the classifier with high specificity and sensitivity in both the original and validation cohorts.

Comment on this clone: No antigen is known for it. Base qualities are not provided; no much larger clone lies one nucleotide away.

At the junction V is shortened by 6 bases and J by 0 bases; bases outside the gene matches: 10. The CDR3 runs 16 residues from the cysteine to the phenylalanine. The only DNA kept is the CDR3, 48 bases in frame from the first base. CDR1 and CDR2, looked up from the germline V gene, are SNHLY and FYNNEI. The V gene is TRBV2 and the J gene is TRBJ1-1, with 7 bases aligning to TRBD1. Sequencing used PBMCs. The origin of this receptor is a girl between 2 and 10 years old in good health and CMV-seronegative. The nucleotide sequence reads TGTGCCAGCAGCGACCGCCCCCAGGGGGTGAACACTGAAGCTTTCTTT. Its protein is CASSDRPQGVNTEAFF.